A selection of T cell receptor beta chains follows, all from one sample in a study of vaccination and CD4 T cells after COVID-19. Their antigen targets remain unknown. Each CDR3 protein is one row after TCRdb ran MiXCR on the PCR reads. The table includes tens of thousands of distinct CDR3 sequences, roughly 53% detected once. The specimen sequenced was CD4+ T cells from blood, cultured in vitro. The receptors were gathered from a human donor who had recovered from COVID-19. Each CDR3 is given with its conserved first and last residue. A D gene is named only where the DNA matches it firmly. Some rows mark clone size as missing; the rest say once, few, many or name a class of expanded clone.

CDR3 length: 14; clone size: NA; D gene: NA; J gene: TRBJ2-7; V gene: TRBV2; CDR3 protein: CASSEEVVSYEQYF; CDR3 DNA: TGTGCCAGCAGTGAAGAGGTAGTCTCCTACGAGCAGTACTTC
CDR3 length: 13; clone size: once; D gene: NA; J gene: TRBJ1-1; V gene: TRBV27; CDR3 protein: CASREQGRTEAFF; CDR3 DNA: TGTGCCAGCAGGGAACAGGGAAGGACTGAAGCTTTCTTT
CDR3 length: 11; clone size: few; D gene: NA; J gene: TRBJ1-2; V gene: TRBV20-1; CDR3 protein: CSATTRYGYTF; CDR3 DNA: TGCAGTGCTACCACCCGCTATGGCTACACCTTC
CDR3 length: 15; clone size: NA; D gene: NA; J gene: TRBJ2-1; V gene: TRBV18; CDR3 protein: CASSPTGTAYNEQFF; CDR3 DNA: TGTGCCAGCTCACCTACCGGGACTGCTTACAATGAGCAGTTCTTC
CDR3 length: 16; clone size: NA; D gene: TRBD2; J gene: TRBJ2-3; V gene: TRBV7-2; CDR3 protein: CASSLGLGGSTDTQYF; CDR3 DNA: TGTGCCAGCAGCTTAGGGTTGGGGGGGAGCACAGATACGCAGTATTTT
CDR3 length: 12; clone size: NA; D gene: NA; J gene: TRBJ2-1; V gene: TRBV7-9; CDR3 protein: CASSLAPLGQFF; CDR3 DNA: TGTGCCAGCAGCTTAGCGCCACTGGGCCAGTTCTTC
CDR3 length: 14; clone size: few; D gene: TRBD1; J gene: TRBJ1-1; V gene: TRBV7-9; CDR3 protein: CASSKRTGDTEAFF; CDR3 DNA: TGTGCCAGCAGCAAACGGACAGGGGACACTGAAGCTTTCTTT
CDR3 length: 13; clone size: NA; D gene: NA; J gene: TRBJ2-2; V gene: TRBV11-3; CDR3 protein: CASYLGNTGELFF; CDR3 DNA: TGTGCCAGCTATCTGGGGAACACCGGGGAGCTGTTTTTT
CDR3 length: 14; clone size: medium-sized; D gene: NA; J gene: TRBJ2-7; V gene: TRBV7-8; CDR3 protein: CASSLREGHYEQYF; CDR3 DNA: TGTGCCAGCAGCTTAAGAGAGGGACACTACGAGCAGTACTTC
CDR3 length: 14; clone size: NA; D gene: TRBD1; J gene: TRBJ1-2; V gene: TRBV6-5; CDR3 protein: CASSYSWDRGGYTF; CDR3 DNA: TGTGCCAGCAGTTACTCGTGGGACAGGGGTGGCTACACCTTC
CDR3 length: 15; clone size: NA; D gene: NA; J gene: TRBJ2-5; V gene: TRBV20-1; CDR3 protein: CSARDFVGVWETQYF; CDR3 DNA: TGCAGTGCTAGAGATTTTGTAGGGGTTTGGGAGACCCAGTACTTC
CDR3 length: 14; clone size: NA; D gene: TRBD2; J gene: TRBJ2-1; V gene: TRBV19; CDR3 protein: CASSATSGWSEQFF; CDR3 DNA: TGTGCCAGTAGTGCGACTAGCGGTTGGAGTGAGCAGTTCTTC
CDR3 length: 14; clone size: few; D gene: NA; J gene: TRBJ1-2; V gene: TRBV7-3; CDR3 protein: CASSEGPANYGYTF; CDR3 DNA: TGTGCCAGCAGCGAGGGACCTGCTAACTATGGCTACACCTTC
CDR3 length: 11; clone size: few; D gene: NA; J gene: TRBJ2-7; V gene: TRBV15; CDR3 protein: CATSSYRGQYF; CDR3 DNA: TGTGCCACCAGCTCGTACCGCGGGCAGTACTTC
CDR3 length: 14; clone size: NA; D gene: NA; J gene: TRBJ1-2; V gene: TRBV2; CDR3 protein: CASRMGPRGYGYTF; CDR3 DNA: TGTGCCAGCAGGATGGGACCAAGGGGCTATGGCTACACCTTC
CDR3 length: 14; clone size: few; D gene: NA; J gene: TRBJ1-1; V gene: TRBV28; CDR3 protein: CASSSNTGNTEAFF; CDR3 DNA: TGTGCCAGCAGTTCCAATACCGGGAACACTGAAGCTTTCTTT
CDR3 length: 15; clone size: NA; D gene: NA; J gene: TRBJ2-5; V gene: TRBV27; CDR3 protein: CASPVRGGPQETQYF; CDR3 DNA: TGTGCCAGCCCAGTAAGAGGAGGGCCACAAGAGACCCAGTACTTC
CDR3 length: 14; clone size: NA; D gene: NA; J gene: TRBJ2-5; V gene: TRBV2; CDR3 protein: CASSERRGQETQYF; CDR3 DNA: TGTGCCAGCAGTGAGCGGAGGGGGCAAGAGACCCAGTACTTC
CDR3 length: 14; clone size: NA; D gene: TRBD1; J gene: TRBJ1-1; V gene: TRBV7-2; CDR3 protein: CASSTNNVGTAVFF; CDR3 DNA: TGTGCCAGCAGCACAAACAACGTCGGGACAGCCGTTTTCTTT
CDR3 length: 14; clone size: NA; D gene: NA; J gene: TRBJ1-1; V gene: TRBV7-2; CDR3 protein: CASSTYGGGTEAFF; CDR3 DNA: TGTGCCAGCAGCACCTACGGAGGGGGCACTGAAGCTTTCTTT
CDR3 length: 13; clone size: NA; D gene: NA; J gene: TRBJ2-2; V gene: TRBV7-3; CDR3 protein: CASSLRSTGELFF; CDR3 DNA: TGTGCCAGCAGCTTAAGGAGTACCGGGGAGCTGTTTTTT
CDR3 length: 13; clone size: NA; D gene: NA; J gene: TRBJ1-1; V gene: TRBV19; CDR3 protein: CASSITGGGSIFF; CDR3 DNA: TGTGCCAGTAGTATAACGGGGGGCGGCTCGATTTTCTTT
CDR3 length: 13; clone size: NA; D gene: NA; J gene: TRBJ2-7; V gene: TRBV30; CDR3 protein: CAWTRPPLREQYF; CDR3 DNA: TGTGCCTGGACCCGGCCACCTCTGAGGGAGCAGTACTTC
CDR3 length: 15; clone size: NA; D gene: TRBD1; J gene: TRBJ1-6; V gene: TRBV27; CDR3 protein: CASSRGDSNNSPLHF; CDR3 DNA: TGTGCCAGCAGTCGCGGGGACAGCAATAATTCACCCCTCCACTTT
CDR3 length: 13; clone size: NA; D gene: NA; J gene: TRBJ1-5; V gene: TRBV30; CDR3 protein: CAWSVSLTQPQHF; CDR3 DNA: TGTGCCTGGAGTGTAAGCCTTACTCAGCCCCAGCATTTT
CDR3 length: 16; clone size: NA; D gene: TRBD1; J gene: TRBJ2-3; V gene: TRBV6-1; CDR3 protein: CASSRGTGVVLDTQYF; CDR3 DNA: TGTGCCAGCAGTCGAGGGACAGGGGTGGTGTTAGATACGCAGTATTTT
CDR3 length: 17; clone size: NA; D gene: TRBD2; J gene: TRBJ2-5; V gene: TRBV7-2; CDR3 protein: CASSVGLAGGGQETQYF; CDR3 DNA: TGTGCCAGCAGCGTAGGACTAGCGGGAGGGGGGCAAGAGACCCAGTACTTC
CDR3 length: 14; clone size: NA; D gene: NA; J gene: TRBJ2-1; V gene: TRBV7-2; CDR3 protein: CASSLRAGYNEQFF; CDR3 DNA: TGTGCCAGCAGCTTACGGGCGGGGTACAATGAGCAGTTCTTC
CDR3 length: 11; clone size: NA; D gene: NA; J gene: TRBJ1-3; V gene: TRBV20-1; CDR3 protein: CSAPRGNTIYF; CDR3 DNA: TGCAGTGCTCCCCGAGGGAACACCATATATTTT